The entry below describes one T cell receptor (beta chain). Its cognate antigen is unknown. This specimen comes from a study of cytomegalovirus exposure and HLA in healthy donors. Study results and caveats: A prior analysis recorded that most TCR beta V segments were productive about 90% or about 30% of the time. Across HLA loci, a later analysis found differing TCR association rates, with DRB1 most and HLA-C fewest. In a later analysis, V- and J-gene trimming of beta chains associated with a DCLRE1C missense variant, replicated independently.

60 Vbeta and 13 Jbeta primers were used in PCR. TCRdb keeps only in-frame clones here, not all; method: immunoSEQ multiplex PCR. The sample carries 200,000 or so clones, about four fifths recorded once. From germline, CDR1 is SEHNR and CDR2 FQNEAQ (reference sequence). V lost 5 bases to trimming and J lost 5 bases, with 18 bases between them. This CDR3 is built from 15 residues. This sequence joins TRBV7-9 and TRBJ1-2; D might be TRBD1 (6 bases). The sample consisted of PBMCs. The receptor's source is a young man in good health and CMV-seronegative. Here the CDR3 reads CASSRWGGVGYGYTF. CDR3 sequence (DNA): TGTGCCAGCAGCCGCTGGGGGGGCGTAGGGTATGGCTACACCTTC.